This TCR beta chain was sequenced in a study of cytomegalovirus exposure and HLA in healthy donors. Study-level information: About 180 million T cells yielded around 120 million unique TCR beta sequences in earlier analysis. Notes on the study in general: A later analysis linked 15,000 to 20,000 TCR beta sequences to HLA alleles at 0.05 false discovery rate.

Researchers ran the PCR with 60 Vbeta and 13 Jbeta primers. The repertoire was sequenced with immunoSEQ multiplex PCR; TCRdb's copy has only in-frame clones and lacks some. The sample yields 150,000 to 200,000 clones, 75% to 85% seen once. A note on this clone: The antigen is unknown.

The CDR3 covers 15 residues. The germline V gene encodes CDR1 SNHLY and CDR2 FYNNEI. Trimming took off 7 bases at V and 1 base at J, with 15 bases between the two ends. The sequencing sample was made of PBMCs. The TCR comes from a woman aged 25 to 39 in good health and CMV-seropositive. J is TRBJ2-3 and V is TRBV2; maybe TRBD2 (6 bases). The CDR3 is CASNLIAEGTDTQYF. The CDR3 coding sequence is TGTGCCAGCAACCTCATAGCGGAGGGCACAGATACGCAGTATTTT.